A selection of T cell receptor beta chains follows, all from one sample in a study of T cell changes during pregnancy in multiple sclerosis. TCRdb keeps only in-frame clones here, not all; method: immunoSEQ multiplex PCR. The data show fewer than 35,000 clones, more than 90% seen once. This specimen was CD4+ T cells from peripheral blood mononuclear cells, taken in the second trimester of pregnancy. Every receptor here comes from a female donor in good health, enrolled as a control in a pregnancy study. Both conserved end residues are trimmed from each CDR3. The order of the fields is V gene, clone size, CDR3 protein. Rows give clone size only sometimes, using once, few, many, or a class for an expanded clone.

v_gene: TRBV9; abundance: NA; CDR3aa: ASSVVAEGSYGYT
v_gene: TRBV12-5; abundance: once; CDR3aa: ASGLKVNGGGYT
v_gene: TRBV6-1; abundance: NA; CDR3aa: ASSDYGSGGAY
v_gene: TRBV28; abundance: NA; CDR3aa: ASSLRSGQGGQPQH
v_gene: TRBV12-5; abundance: NA; CDR3aa: ASVSSGGAYEQY
v_gene: TRBV19; abundance: NA; CDR3aa: ASSYRGRSNQPQH
v_gene: TRBV5-5; abundance: NA; CDR3aa: ASSLGTGGAQAF
v_gene: TRBV9; abundance: NA; CDR3aa: ASSVEEMRQVYSGNTIY
v_gene: TRBV2; abundance: NA; CDR3aa: ASRGQGLITDTQY
v_gene: TRBV6-1; abundance: NA; CDR3aa: ASSGFGGSGDEQF
v_gene: TRBV30; abundance: once; CDR3aa: AWDSPPPYEQY
v_gene: TRBV4-3; abundance: NA; CDR3aa: ASSQAHRGREPQH
v_gene: TRBV5-6; abundance: NA; CDR3aa: ASSLYLGGRNGYT
v_gene: TRBV19; abundance: NA; CDR3aa: ASSIVGSGGGGEQF
v_gene: TRBV14; abundance: NA; CDR3aa: ASSQEWSRGRTGYT
v_gene: TRBV2; abundance: NA; CDR3aa: ASSVRGVGGNTIY
v_gene: TRBV29-1; abundance: NA; CDR3aa: SVARVRSDEAF
v_gene: TRBV30; abundance: NA; CDR3aa: ASGLTRTEAF
v_gene: TRBV7-2; abundance: NA; CDR3aa: ATKRDITDPEAF
v_gene: TRBV11-3; abundance: medium-sized; CDR3aa: ASSSGGYEQY
v_gene: TRBV11-2; abundance: NA; CDR3aa: ASSSRHETYGYT
v_gene: TRBV27; abundance: NA; CDR3aa: ASTAAGGNNNEQF
v_gene: TRBV6-5; abundance: NA; CDR3aa: ASSYDSYGYT
v_gene: TRBV11-3; abundance: few; CDR3aa: ASSLVGVETEAF
v_gene: TRBV6-5; abundance: NA; CDR3aa: ASSYSYSGNTIY
v_gene: TRBV10-3; abundance: NA; CDR3aa: AISVTGSAGANVLT
v_gene: TRBV29-1; abundance: NA; CDR3aa: SVDGSGRRGSYNEQF
v_gene: TRBV5-4; abundance: NA; CDR3aa: ASSPAGGRTEAF
v_gene: TRBV27; abundance: once; CDR3aa: ASSSHRGQETQY
v_gene: TRBV27; abundance: NA; CDR3aa: ASSLLGRGSGANVLT
v_gene: TRBV11-3; abundance: NA; CDR3aa: ASNLCRGRWEKLF
v_gene: TRBV5-1; abundance: NA; CDR3aa: ASSPGTLNEWQF
v_gene: TRBV29-1; abundance: NA; CDR3aa: SARTSGRYEQF
v_gene: TRBV6-5; abundance: NA; CDR3aa: ASRVEGGSNQPQH
v_gene: TRBV18; abundance: NA; CDR3aa: ASSLRAGGNNEQF
v_gene: TRBV7-6; abundance: NA; CDR3aa: ASGNQAGANVLT
v_gene: TRBV5-1; abundance: NA; CDR3aa: ASSLLGTGLNTEAF
v_gene: TRBV6-5; abundance: NA; CDR3aa: ASRTGPPRNEQF
v_gene: TRBV29-1; abundance: NA; CDR3aa: SVVGQDSNQPQH
v_gene: TRBV19; abundance: NA; CDR3aa: ASSIGTSSSQF
v_gene: TRBV7-2; abundance: NA; CDR3aa: ASSLSRESQY
v_gene: TRBV30; abundance: NA; CDR3aa: AWSANRGNTGELF
v_gene: TRBV5-1; abundance: NA; CDR3aa: ASSLVAQGEAGYT